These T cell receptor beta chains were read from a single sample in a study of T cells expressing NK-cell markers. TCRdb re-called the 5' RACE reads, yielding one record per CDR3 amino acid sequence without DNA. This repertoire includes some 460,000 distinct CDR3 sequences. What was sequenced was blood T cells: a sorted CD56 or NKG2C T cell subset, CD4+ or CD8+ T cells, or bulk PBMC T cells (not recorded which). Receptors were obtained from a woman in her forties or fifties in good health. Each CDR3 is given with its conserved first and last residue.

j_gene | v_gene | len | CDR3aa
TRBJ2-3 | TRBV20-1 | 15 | CSASILRASTDTQYF
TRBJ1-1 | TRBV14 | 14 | CASSQSRPGQGAFF
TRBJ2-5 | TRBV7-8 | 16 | CASSPSRQGAFQTQYF
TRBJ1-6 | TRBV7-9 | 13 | CASSRSNNSPLHF
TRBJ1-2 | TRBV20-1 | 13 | CSARGDRRGGYTF
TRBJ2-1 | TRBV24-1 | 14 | CATSTSDSYNEQFF
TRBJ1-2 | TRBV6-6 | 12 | CASTGVSYGYTF
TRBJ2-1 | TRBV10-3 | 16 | CAIGRAGTGSNNEQFF
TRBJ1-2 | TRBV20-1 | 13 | CSASLTGFRGYTF
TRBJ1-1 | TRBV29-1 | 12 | CSVVGSGSEAFF
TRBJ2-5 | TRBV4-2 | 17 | CASSPYGTRGHGETQYF
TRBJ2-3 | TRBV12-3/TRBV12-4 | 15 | CASSFSQGARYKQYF
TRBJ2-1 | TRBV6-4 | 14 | CASRKTGPGGEQFF
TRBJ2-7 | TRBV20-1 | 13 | CSARDRTHYEQYF
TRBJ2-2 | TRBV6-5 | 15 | CASSRRAPRSGELFF
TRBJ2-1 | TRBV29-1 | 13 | CSSSQGWSNEQFF
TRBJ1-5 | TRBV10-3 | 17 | CAISETGQQAGNQPQHF
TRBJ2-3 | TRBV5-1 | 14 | CASSGRDAPDTQYF
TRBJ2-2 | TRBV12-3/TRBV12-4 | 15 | CASSVLAGGGGELFF
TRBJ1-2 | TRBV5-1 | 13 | CASTLSRDYGYTF
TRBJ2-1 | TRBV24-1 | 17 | CATSDGPTSGPYNEQFF
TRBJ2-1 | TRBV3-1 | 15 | CASSPLAGFGNEQFF
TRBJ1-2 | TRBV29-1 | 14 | CSVEAPGQAYGYTF
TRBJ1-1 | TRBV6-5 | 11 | CASSRQGKAFF
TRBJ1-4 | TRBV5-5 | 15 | CASSILTTTNEKLFF
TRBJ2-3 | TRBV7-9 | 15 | CASSLSGSGSDTQYF